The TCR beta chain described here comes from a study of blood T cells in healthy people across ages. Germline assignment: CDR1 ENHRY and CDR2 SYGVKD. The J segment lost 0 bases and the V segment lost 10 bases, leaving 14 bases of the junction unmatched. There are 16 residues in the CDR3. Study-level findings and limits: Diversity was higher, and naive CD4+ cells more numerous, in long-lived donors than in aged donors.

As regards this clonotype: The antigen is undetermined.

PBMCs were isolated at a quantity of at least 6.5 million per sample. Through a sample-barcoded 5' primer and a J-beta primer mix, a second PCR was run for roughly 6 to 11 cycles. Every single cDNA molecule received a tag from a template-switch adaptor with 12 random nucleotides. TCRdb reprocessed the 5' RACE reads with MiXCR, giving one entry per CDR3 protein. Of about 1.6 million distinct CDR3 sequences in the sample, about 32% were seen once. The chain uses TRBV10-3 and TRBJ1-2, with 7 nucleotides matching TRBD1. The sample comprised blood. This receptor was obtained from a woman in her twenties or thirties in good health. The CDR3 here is CATTGTADLPNYGYTF. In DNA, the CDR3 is TGTGCCACGACCGGGACAGCCGACCTACCTAACTATGGCTACACCTTC.